This TCR beta chain was obtained from a study of spatial heterogeneity in lung cancer. For the study at large: TCR transcript abundance in tumor regions was strongly correlated with the T cell module score obtained from matched bulk RNA-seq. Each unique TCR and UMI combination was seen more than ten times on average in raw reads. General study points: Tracking of tumor mutation counts was seen in expanded intratumoral alpha and beta TCR counts.

This clonotype was seen ten or more times. What it binds is not known. As to time point: sample taken at primary tumor resection. Tumor, nontumor lung or frozen PBMC supplied whole RNA, sequenced without sorting. TCRdb recomputed calls from the 5' RACE reads with MiXCR, one row per CDR3 protein. Of more than 20,000 distinct CDR3 sequences listed, under 3.5% are singletons. Germline values: CDR1 SGHTA, CDR2 FQGTGA. V shed 1 base and J shed 2 bases, with 11 bases lying between them. The length of the CDR3 is 15 residues. The receptor's source is a male donor with early-stage non-small cell lung cancer. The specimen comprised lung tumor tissue, sampled at surgery. The chain is built from TRBV7-3 and TRBJ1-2; weak D call: TRBD1 (5 bases). CDR3 in DNA: TGTGCCAGCAGCTTAATGGCAGGGAACAACTATGGCTACACCTTC. Protein: CASSLMAGNNYGYTF.